This is a list of T cell receptor beta chains from one sample in a study of OX40 agonist ivuxolimab in advanced cancers. Only in-frame clones appear in the TCRdb table, and some are missing; sequencing was by immunoSEQ multiplex PCR. The sample consists of 30,000 or so clones, 65% to 85% of them appearing once. The sequencing here drew on CD4+ or CD8+ T cells sorted from blood, taken in a trial of the OX40 agonist ivuxolimab. The receptors stem from an adult with an advanced solid tumor such as melanoma, head and neck, liver or kidney cancer. CDR3s include the opening cysteine and the closing phenylalanine or tryptophan. Fields, in order: clone size, J gene, V gene, D gene, CDR3 DNA, CDR3 protein. D genes are given only for firm matches. Clone size is stated in some rows and not others, as once, few, many or a class when expanded.

clone size: NA; J gene: TRBJ2-7; V gene: TRBV19; D gene: NA; CDR3 DNA: TGTGCCAGTAGTATAGATCTTTTCAGCTCCTACGAGCAGTACTTC; CDR3 protein: CASSIDLFSSYEQYF
clone size: NA; J gene: TRBJ2-7; V gene: TRBV4-3; D gene: TRBD1; CDR3 DNA: TGCGCCAGCAGCACGGGACAGGGGTACGAGCAGTACTTC; CDR3 protein: CASSTGQGYEQYF
clone size: NA; J gene: TRBJ2-1; V gene: TRBV19; D gene: NA; CDR3 DNA: TGTGCCAGTAGTTTAACCTTGGGGGACACACAGTACAATGAGCAGTTCTTC; CDR3 protein: CASSLTLGDTQYNEQFF
clone size: once; J gene: TRBJ1-1; V gene: TRBV30; D gene: TRBD1; CDR3 DNA: TGTGCCTGGAGTTCAGGGGGCACTGAAGCTTTCTTT; CDR3 protein: CAWSSGGTEAFF
clone size: NA; J gene: TRBJ2-3; V gene: TRBV27; D gene: NA; CDR3 DNA: TGTGCCAGCAGTTTGGACAGTCTCCTTAGCACAGATACGCAGTATTTT; CDR3 protein: CASSLDSLLSTDTQYF
clone size: NA; J gene: TRBJ1-5; V gene: TRBV28; D gene: TRBD1; CDR3 DNA: TGTGCCGGCAAGGGGGCAGGGAGTATTGGCAATCAGCCCCAGCATTTT; CDR3 protein: CAGKGAGSIGNQPQHF
clone size: few; J gene: TRBJ1-1; V gene: TRBV5-8; D gene: NA; CDR3 DNA: TGTGCCACCCACCGGCTTGGAGAGAACACTGAAGCTTTCTTT; CDR3 protein: CATHRLGENTEAFF
clone size: NA; J gene: TRBJ2-3; V gene: TRBV30; D gene: TRBD1; CDR3 DNA: TGTGCCTGGAGGAGGGGGACAGGCACAGATACGCAGTATTTT; CDR3 protein: CAWRRGTGTDTQYF
clone size: few; J gene: TRBJ2-2; V gene: TRBV7-8; D gene: TRBD1; CDR3 DNA: TGTGCCAGCAGCTTCCTAGGGGGCGGCACCGGGGAGCTGTTTTTT; CDR3 protein: CASSFLGGGTGELFF
clone size: NA; J gene: TRBJ1-1; V gene: TRBV4-3; D gene: TRBD1; CDR3 DNA: TGCGCCAGCAGCCAAGCAGGGGGAAGGACTGAAGCTTTCTTT; CDR3 protein: CASSQAGGRTEAFF
clone size: NA; J gene: TRBJ2-2; V gene: TRBV12-5; D gene: NA; CDR3 DNA: TGTGCTAGTGGTTTTCTGTCAGGCACCGGGGAGCTGTTTTTT; CDR3 protein: CASGFLSGTGELFF
clone size: NA; J gene: TRBJ2-7; V gene: TRBV27; D gene: TRBD1; CDR3 DNA: TGTGCCAGCAGTTTATTCAGGGGGCGCCCCTACGAGCAGTACTTC; CDR3 protein: CASSLFRGRPYEQYF
clone size: NA; J gene: TRBJ2-7; V gene: TRBV15; D gene: NA; CDR3 DNA: TGTGCCACCAGCAGAGAGGTAAGGTCAGGCACCTACGAGCAGTACTTC; CDR3 protein: CATSREVRSGTYEQYF
clone size: NA; J gene: TRBJ1-2; V gene: TRBV5-6; D gene: NA; CDR3 DNA: TGTGCCAGCAGCTTGGAGGGTTCGAACTATGGCTACACCTTC; CDR3 protein: CASSLEGSNYGYTF
clone size: NA; J gene: TRBJ2-1; V gene: TRBV9; D gene: NA; CDR3 DNA: TGTGCCAGCAGCGACCGGGACGTCTATGAGCAGTTCTTC; CDR3 protein: CASSDRDVYEQFF
clone size: NA; J gene: TRBJ2-5; V gene: TRBV4-2; D gene: NA; CDR3 DNA: TGTGCCAGCTGGGGTGGGTCGGAGACCCAGTACTTC; CDR3 protein: CASWGGSETQYF
clone size: NA; J gene: TRBJ2-7; V gene: TRBV30; D gene: NA; CDR3 DNA: TGTGCCTGGTCCTCTCTAGGCTACGAGCAGTACTTC; CDR3 protein: CAWSSLGYEQYF
clone size: NA; J gene: TRBJ2-7; V gene: TRBV5-4; D gene: TRBD1; CDR3 DNA: TGTGCCAGCAGCGGGGGGACAGGGCCCCCCTACGAGCAGTACTTC; CDR3 protein: CASSGGTGPPYEQYF
clone size: NA; J gene: TRBJ2-5; V gene: TRBV30; D gene: TRBD1; CDR3 DNA: TGTGCCTGGAGTCGGGGACAGGGGAAAGAGACCCAGTACTTC; CDR3 protein: CAWSRGQGKETQYF
clone size: NA; J gene: TRBJ1-2; V gene: TRBV7-6; D gene: NA; CDR3 DNA: TGTGCCAGCAGCGCGAGGGGCAGCTGGGGCTACACCTTC; CDR3 protein: CASSARGSWGYTF
clone size: few; J gene: TRBJ2-1; V gene: TRBV4-3; D gene: TRBD2; CDR3 DNA: TGCGCCAGCAGCCAAGATACTAGCGGGGGATACAATGAGCAGTTCTTC; CDR3 protein: CASSQDTSGGYNEQFF
clone size: once; J gene: TRBJ2-7; V gene: TRBV30; D gene: TRBD1; CDR3 DNA: TGTGCCTGGACCGGGACAGGGGACTACGAGCAGTACTTC; CDR3 protein: CAWTGTGDYEQYF
clone size: NA; J gene: TRBJ1-3; V gene: TRBV9; D gene: NA; CDR3 DNA: TGTGCCAGCAGCCTCGGAGGGGTCACAGGACTCTTTTCTGGAAACACCATATATTTT; CDR3 protein: CASSLGGVTGLFSGNTIYF
clone size: NA; J gene: TRBJ2-7; V gene: TRBV6-1; D gene: TRBD1; CDR3 DNA: TGTGCCAGCACTGAACAGGGGGCGGGCTCCTACGAGCAGTACTTC; CDR3 protein: CASTEQGAGSYEQYF
clone size: NA; J gene: TRBJ2-1; V gene: TRBV6-1; D gene: TRBD2; CDR3 DNA: TGTGCCAGCAGTCAAAGACTAGCGGACCACAATGAGCAGTTCTTC; CDR3 protein: CASSQRLADHNEQFF
clone size: NA; J gene: TRBJ1-1; V gene: TRBV15; D gene: NA; CDR3 DNA: TGTGCCACCAGCAGAGACGGGGGCTTAAACACTGAAGCTTTCTTT; CDR3 protein: CATSRDGGLNTEAFF
clone size: once; J gene: TRBJ2-5; V gene: TRBV11-2; D gene: NA; CDR3 DNA: TGTGCCAGCAGCTCTACCGGCAGGGACCCAGAGACCCAGTACTTC; CDR3 protein: CASSSTGRDPETQYF
clone size: few; J gene: TRBJ1-6; V gene: TRBV19; D gene: NA; CDR3 DNA: TGTGCCAGTAGTATAGGAGCGGGGAAAGGGGGATCACCCCTCCACTTT; CDR3 protein: CASSIGAGKGGSPLHF